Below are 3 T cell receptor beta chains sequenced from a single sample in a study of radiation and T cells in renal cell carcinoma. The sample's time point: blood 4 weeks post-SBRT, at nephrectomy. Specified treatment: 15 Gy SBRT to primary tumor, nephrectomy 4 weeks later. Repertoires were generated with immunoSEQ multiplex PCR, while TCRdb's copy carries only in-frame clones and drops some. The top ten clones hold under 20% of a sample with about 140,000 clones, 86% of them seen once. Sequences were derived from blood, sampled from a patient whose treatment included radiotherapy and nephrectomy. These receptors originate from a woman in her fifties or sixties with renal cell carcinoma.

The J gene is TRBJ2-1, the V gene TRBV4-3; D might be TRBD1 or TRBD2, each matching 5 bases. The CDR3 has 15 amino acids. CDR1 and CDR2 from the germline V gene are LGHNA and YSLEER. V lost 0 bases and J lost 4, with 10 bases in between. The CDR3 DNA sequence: TGCGCCAGCAGCCAAGATAAGGGACCGTACAATGAGCAGTTCTTC. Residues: CASSQDKGPYNEQFF.

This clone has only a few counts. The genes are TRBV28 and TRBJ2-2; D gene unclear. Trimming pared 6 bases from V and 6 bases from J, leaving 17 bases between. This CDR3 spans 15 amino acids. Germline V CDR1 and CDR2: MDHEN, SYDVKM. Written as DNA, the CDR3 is TGTGCCAGCAGCCGTGCCGGAAGGTCGGCCGGGGAGCTGTTTTTT. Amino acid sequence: CASSRAGRSAGELFF.

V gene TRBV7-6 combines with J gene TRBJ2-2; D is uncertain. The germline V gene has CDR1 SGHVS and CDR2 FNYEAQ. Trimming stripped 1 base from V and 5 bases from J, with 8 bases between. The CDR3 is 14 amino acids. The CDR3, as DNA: TGTGCCAGCAGCTTAGTCCCTGGGACCGGGGAGCTGTTTTTT. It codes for CASSLVPGTGELFF.